A selection of T cell receptor beta chains follows, all from one sample in a study of cytomegalovirus exposure and HLA in healthy donors. TCRdb keeps only in-frame clones here, not all; method: immunoSEQ multiplex PCR. The profile shows about 190,000 clones, approximately 81% of them singletons. The specimen was PBMCs. The source of these receptors is a young woman in good health and CMV-seropositive. The CDR3 runs from the conserved cysteine through the conserved F or W. D genes are given only for firm matches. Clone size is stated in some rows and not others, as once, few, many or a class when expanded.

TRBJ1-1 - TRBV30 - TGTGCCTGGGTGGGACTGATGAACACTGAAGCTTTCTTT CAWVGLMNTEAFF
TRBJ2-3 - TRBV5-1 - TGCGCCAGCAGCTTGCGAGTAGATACCAGCACAGATACGCAGTATTTT CASSLRVDTSTDTQYF
TRBJ2-3 - TRBV9 - TGTGCCAGCAGCGTACATCCAGATACGCAGTATTTT CASSVHPDTQYF
TRBJ2-1 few TRBV6-1 - TGTGCCAGCAGTGATTGGGGCGCTAGCTCCTACAATGAGCAGTTCTTC CASSDWGASSYNEQFF
TRBJ1-1 - TRBV6-1 - TGTGCCAGCAGTGAATCCGCGGGGGGTGTAACTGAAGCTTTCTTT CASSESAGGVTEAFF
TRBJ2-2 - TRBV9 TRBD2 TGTGCCAGCAGCGAAGCGGGGGGGCCCCCCGGGGAGCTGTTTTTT CASSEAGGPPGELFF
TRBJ2-1 few TRBV25-1 - TGTGCCAGCAGTGATCTAGCCCCATTCCAGGAGCAGTTCTTC CASSDLAPFQEQFF
TRBJ2-7 once TRBV4-1 - TGCGCCAGCAGCCAAGATTTGGCGGGATTTAGCTCCTACGAGCAGTACTTC CASSQDLAGFSSYEQYF
TRBJ2-3 - TRBV11-2 TRBD2 TGTGCCAGCAGCCCAAGCAGCGGGGGAAGCACAGATACGCAGTATTTT CASSPSSGGSTDTQYF
TRBJ1-4 few TRBV19 - TGTGCCAGTAACCCCCCGGCGGCATCCGGAAAACTGTTTTTT CASNPPAASGKLFF
TRBJ1-2 - TRBV7-9 - TGTGCCAGCAGCCCCTCAGGGTATGGCTACACCTTC CASSPSGYGYTF
TRBJ2-2 - TRBV6-1 - TGTGCCAGCACCCTTTTTTCCGGGGAGCTGTTTTTT CASTLFSGELFF
TRBJ1-2 - TRBV4-1 - TGCGCCAGCAGAGAGATCGCAGGGCGGAGGGTGAACTATGGCTACACCTTC CASREIAGRRVNYGYTF
TRBJ1-1 once TRBV7-9 - TGTGCCAGCAGCTTACTAACAGACAACACTGAAGCTTTCTTT CASSLLTDNTEAFF
TRBJ2-3 - TRBV6-1 TRBD2 TGTGCCAGCAGTTTCGGGGGGGCCGGAGCAGATACGCAGTATTTT CASSFGGAGADTQYF
TRBJ1-4 - TRBV4-3 - TGCGCCAGCAGCCAGGGGACAAATGAAAAACTGTTTTTT CASSQGTNEKLFF
TRBJ2-2 - TRBV13 - TGTGCCAGCAGCCCCTGGCCCGGGGAGCTGTTTTTT CASSPWPGELFF
TRBJ1-1 - TRBV2 - TGTGCCAGCCCAGCGACCGGGCGGGCGGGGAACACTGAAGCTTTCTTT CASPATGRAGNTEAFF
TRBJ1-3 - TRBV5-6 - TGTGCCAGCAGCTTTACAGGGACTGGAAACACCATATATTTT CASSFTGTGNTIYF
TRBJ1-1 - TRBV27 TRBD1 TGTGCCAGCAGTCCCATCGGGACAGCGCTTGAAGCTTTCTTT CASSPIGTALEAFF